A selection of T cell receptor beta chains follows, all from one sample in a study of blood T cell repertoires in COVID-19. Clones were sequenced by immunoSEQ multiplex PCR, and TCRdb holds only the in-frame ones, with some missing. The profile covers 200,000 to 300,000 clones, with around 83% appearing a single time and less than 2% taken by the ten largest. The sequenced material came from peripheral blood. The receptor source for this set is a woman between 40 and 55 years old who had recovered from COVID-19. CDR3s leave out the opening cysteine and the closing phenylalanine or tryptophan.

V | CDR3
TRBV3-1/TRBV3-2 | ASSPFGTSEAF
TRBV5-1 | ASSLNSGGNTIY
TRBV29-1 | SAQSGADTEAF
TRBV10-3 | ATSEGATLNTIY
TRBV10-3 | AIRDPGNSPLH
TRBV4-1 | ASSQGSANYGYT
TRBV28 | ASRTGIRNQPQH
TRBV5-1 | ASSLMGAGETQY
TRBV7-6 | ASSRDKSYEQY
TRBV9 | ASSPRGFDNEQF
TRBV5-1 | ASSLGGQGNTEAF
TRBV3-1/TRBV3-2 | ASSSRTGASPLH
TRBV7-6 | ASSPVGAQAGGYNEQF
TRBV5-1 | ASSGHPGSTDTQY
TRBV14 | ASSRDSQRANIQY
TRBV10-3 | AISESRDSGQPQH
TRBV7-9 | ASSPPQGVYGYT
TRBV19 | ASSIGGSNEKLF
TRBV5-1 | ASSWPDFTRTGAYNEQF
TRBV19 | ASSIGAGGVTDTQY
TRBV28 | ASSLGAGVYNEQF
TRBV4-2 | ASSQVSGGIHTYNEQF